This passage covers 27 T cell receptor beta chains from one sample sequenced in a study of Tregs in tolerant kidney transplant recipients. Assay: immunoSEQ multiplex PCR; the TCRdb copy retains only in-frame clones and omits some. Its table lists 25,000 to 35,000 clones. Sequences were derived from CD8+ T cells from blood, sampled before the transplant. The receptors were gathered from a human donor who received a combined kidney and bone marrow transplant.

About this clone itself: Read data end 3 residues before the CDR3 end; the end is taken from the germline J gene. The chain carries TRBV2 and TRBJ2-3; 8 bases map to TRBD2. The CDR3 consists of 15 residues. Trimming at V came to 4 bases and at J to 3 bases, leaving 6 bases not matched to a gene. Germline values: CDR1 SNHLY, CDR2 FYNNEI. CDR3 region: CASSVVSGVTDTQYF. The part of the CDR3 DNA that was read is TGTGCCAGCAGTGTAGTTAGCGGGGTAACAGATACG.

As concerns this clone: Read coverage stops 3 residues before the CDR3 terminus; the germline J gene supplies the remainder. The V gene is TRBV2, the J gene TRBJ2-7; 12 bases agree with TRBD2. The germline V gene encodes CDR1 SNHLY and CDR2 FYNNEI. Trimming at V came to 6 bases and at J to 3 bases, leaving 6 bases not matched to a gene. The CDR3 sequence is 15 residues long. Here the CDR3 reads CASSLTSGGRYEQYF. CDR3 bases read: TGTGCCAGCAGCCTGACTAGCGGGGGACGCTACGAG.

Here the CDR3 reads CASSTGLAKNIQYF. The covered CDR3 bases are TGTGCCAGTAGCACAGGGCTAGCCAAAAACATT. The V gene is TRBV19, the J gene TRBJ2-4; D is perhaps TRBD1 (6 bases). The CDR3 extends 3 residues past the end of the read, so its final part is completed from the germline J gene. Germline V gives CDR1 LNHDA, CDR2 SQIVND (reference sequence). V lost 6 bases and J lost 0, with 9 bases in between. The CDR3 contains 14 residues.

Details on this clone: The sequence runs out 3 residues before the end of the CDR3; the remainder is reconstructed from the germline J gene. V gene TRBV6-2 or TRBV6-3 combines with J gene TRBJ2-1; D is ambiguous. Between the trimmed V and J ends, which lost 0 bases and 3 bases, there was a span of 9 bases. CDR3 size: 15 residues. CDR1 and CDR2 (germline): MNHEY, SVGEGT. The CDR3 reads CASSYSSSVYNEQFF. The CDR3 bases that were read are TGTGCCAGCAGTTACTCCTCGTCTGTCTACAATGAG.

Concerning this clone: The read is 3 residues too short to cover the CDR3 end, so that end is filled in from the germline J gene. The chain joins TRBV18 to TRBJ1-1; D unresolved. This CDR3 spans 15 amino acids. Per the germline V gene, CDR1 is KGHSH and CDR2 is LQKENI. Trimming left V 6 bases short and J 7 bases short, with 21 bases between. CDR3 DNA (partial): TGTGCCAGCTCCCCGAACCCGACAACCTCGTTTGAA. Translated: CASSPNPTTSFE. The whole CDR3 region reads CASSPNPTTSFEAFF.

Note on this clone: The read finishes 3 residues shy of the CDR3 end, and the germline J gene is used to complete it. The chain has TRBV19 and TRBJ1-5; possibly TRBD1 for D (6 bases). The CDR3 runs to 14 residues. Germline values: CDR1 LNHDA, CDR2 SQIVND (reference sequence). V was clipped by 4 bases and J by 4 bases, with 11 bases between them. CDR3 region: CASSTGVWNQPQHF. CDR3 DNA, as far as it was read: TGTGCCAGTAGTACAGGGGTTTGGAATCAGCCC.

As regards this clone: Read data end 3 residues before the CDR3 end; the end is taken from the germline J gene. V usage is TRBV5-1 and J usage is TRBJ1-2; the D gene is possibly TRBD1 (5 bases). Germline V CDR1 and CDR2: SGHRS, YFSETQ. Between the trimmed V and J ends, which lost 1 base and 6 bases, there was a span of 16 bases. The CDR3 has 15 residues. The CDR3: CASSLMLGAGDGYTF. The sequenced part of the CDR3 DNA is TGCGCCAGCAGCTTGATGCTTGGGGCAGGCGATGGC.

The CDR3 spells CSVVATGSYTEAFF. CDR3 DNA (partial): TGCAGTGTTGTCGCGACAGGATCCTACACTGAA. This chain connects TRBV20-1 to TRBJ1-1, with a tentative D call TRBD1 (6 bases). The DNA ends 3 residues before the CDR3 does, and the rest of the CDR3 is filled in from the germline J gene. CDR3 size: 14 residues. From germline, CDR1 is DFQATT and CDR2 SNEGSKA (reference sequence). V shed 7 bases and J shed 3 bases, with 18 bases lying between them.

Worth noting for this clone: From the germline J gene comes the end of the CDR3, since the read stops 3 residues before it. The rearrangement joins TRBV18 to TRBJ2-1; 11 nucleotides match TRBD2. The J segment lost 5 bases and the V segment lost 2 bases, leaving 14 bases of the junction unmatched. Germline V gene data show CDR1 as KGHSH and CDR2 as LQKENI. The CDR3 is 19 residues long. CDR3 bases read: TGTGCCAGCTCACCATTGGGGCACTTTAGCGGGAGGGACGACAATGAG. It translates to CASSPLGHFSGRDDNE. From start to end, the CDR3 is CASSPLGHFSGRDDNEQFF.

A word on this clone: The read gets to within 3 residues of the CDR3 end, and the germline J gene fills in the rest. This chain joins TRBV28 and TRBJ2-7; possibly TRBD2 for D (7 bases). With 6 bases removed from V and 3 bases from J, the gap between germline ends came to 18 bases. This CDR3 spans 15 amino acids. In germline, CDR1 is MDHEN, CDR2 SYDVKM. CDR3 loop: CASSDLEGGHYEQYF. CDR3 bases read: TGTGCCAGCAGCGATCTGGAGGGGGGGCACTACGAG. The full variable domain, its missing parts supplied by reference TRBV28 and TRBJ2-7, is DVKVTQSSRYLVKRTGEKVFLECVQDMDHENMFWYRQDPGLGLRLIYFSYDVKMKEKGDIPEGYSVSREKKERFSLILESASTNQTSMYLCASSDLEGGHYEQYFGPGTRLTVT.

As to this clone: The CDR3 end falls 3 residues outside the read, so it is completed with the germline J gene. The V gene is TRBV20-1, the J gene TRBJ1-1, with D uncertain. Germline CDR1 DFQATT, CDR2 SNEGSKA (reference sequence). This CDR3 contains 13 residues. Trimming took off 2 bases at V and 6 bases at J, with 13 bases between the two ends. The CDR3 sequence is CSARIEFGSEAFF. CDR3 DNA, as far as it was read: TGCAGTGCTAGAATCGAATTCGGGTCTGAA.

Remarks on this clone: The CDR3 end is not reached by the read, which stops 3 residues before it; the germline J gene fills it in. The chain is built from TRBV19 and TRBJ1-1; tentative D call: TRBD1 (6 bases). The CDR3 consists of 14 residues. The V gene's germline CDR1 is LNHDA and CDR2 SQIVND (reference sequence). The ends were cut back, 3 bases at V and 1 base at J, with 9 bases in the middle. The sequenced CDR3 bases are TGTGCCAGTAGTATCGGACAGACGAACACTGAA. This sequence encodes CASSIGQTNTE. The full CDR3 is CASSIGQTNTEAFF.

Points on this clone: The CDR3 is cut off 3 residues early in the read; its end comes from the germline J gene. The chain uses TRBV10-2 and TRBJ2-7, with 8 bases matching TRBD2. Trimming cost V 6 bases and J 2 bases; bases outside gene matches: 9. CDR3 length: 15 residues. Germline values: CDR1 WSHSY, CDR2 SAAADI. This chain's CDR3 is CASSLTSGGAYEQYF. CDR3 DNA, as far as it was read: TGCGCCAGCAGCCTTACTAGCGGAGGCGCCTACGAG.

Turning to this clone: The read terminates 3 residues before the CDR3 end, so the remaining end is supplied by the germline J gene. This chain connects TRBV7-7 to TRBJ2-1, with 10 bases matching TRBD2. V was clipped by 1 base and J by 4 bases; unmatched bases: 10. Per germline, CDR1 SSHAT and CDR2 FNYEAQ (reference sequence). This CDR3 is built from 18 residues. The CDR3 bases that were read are TGTGCCAGCAGCTTAGATCCCCCCCTAGCGGGAGCTTACAATGAG. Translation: CASSLDPPLAGAYNE. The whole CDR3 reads CASSLDPPLAGAYNEQFF.

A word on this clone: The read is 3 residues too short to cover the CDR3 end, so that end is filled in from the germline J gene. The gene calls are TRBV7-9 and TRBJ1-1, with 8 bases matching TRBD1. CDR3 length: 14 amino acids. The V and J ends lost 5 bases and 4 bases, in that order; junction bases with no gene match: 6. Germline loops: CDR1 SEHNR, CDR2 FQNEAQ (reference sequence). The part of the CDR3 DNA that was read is TGTGCCAGCAGCATAACAGGGGGGGTCACTGAA. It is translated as CASSITGGVTE. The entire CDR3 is CASSITGGVTEAFF. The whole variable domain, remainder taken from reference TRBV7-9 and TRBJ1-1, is DTGVSQNPRHKITKRGQNVTFRCDPISEHNRLYWYRQTLGQGPEFLTYFQNEAQLEKSRLLSDRFSAERPKGSFSTLEIQRTEQGDSAMYLCASSITGGVTEAFFGQGTRLTVV.

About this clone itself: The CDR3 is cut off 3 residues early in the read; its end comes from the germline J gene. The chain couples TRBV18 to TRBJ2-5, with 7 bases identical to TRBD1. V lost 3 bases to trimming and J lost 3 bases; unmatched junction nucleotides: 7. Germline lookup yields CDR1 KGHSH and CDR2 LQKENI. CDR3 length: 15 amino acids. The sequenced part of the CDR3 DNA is TGTGCCAGCTCACCTCCGTCAGGGGGAAAAGAGACC. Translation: CASSPPSGGKET. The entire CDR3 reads CASSPPSGGKETQYF.

The sequenced part of the CDR3 DNA is TGTGCCAGCAGCACAGAAGCAGGGGGTGACTATGGC. Amino acids: CASSTEAGGDYG. Given in full, the CDR3 is CASSTEAGGDYGYTF. The V gene is TRBV13, the J gene TRBJ1-2, with 7 bases aligning to TRBD1. The read falls 3 residues short of the CDR3 end, and the missing part is taken from the germline J gene. The V gene's germline CDR1 is PRHDT and CDR2 FYEKMQ (reference sequence). V shed 5 bases, J shed 3 bases, and the junction held 9 bases outside the gene matches. The length of the CDR3 is 15 residues.

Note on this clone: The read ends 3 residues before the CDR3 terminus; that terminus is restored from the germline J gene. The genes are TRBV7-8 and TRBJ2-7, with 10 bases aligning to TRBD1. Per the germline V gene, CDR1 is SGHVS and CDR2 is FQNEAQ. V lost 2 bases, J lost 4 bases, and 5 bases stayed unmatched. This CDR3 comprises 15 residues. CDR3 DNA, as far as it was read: TGTGCCAGCAGCTTATTTGGGACAGGGGATTACGAG. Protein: CASSLFGTGDYE. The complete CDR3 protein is CASSLFGTGDYEQYF.

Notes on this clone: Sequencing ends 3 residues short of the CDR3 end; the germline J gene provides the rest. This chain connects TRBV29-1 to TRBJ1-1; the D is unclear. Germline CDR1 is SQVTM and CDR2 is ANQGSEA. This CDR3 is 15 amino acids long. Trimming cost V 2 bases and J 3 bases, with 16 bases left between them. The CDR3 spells CSVEPSGEWYTEAFF. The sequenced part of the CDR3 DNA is TGCAGCGTTGAACCGTCCGGGGAATGGTACACTGAA.

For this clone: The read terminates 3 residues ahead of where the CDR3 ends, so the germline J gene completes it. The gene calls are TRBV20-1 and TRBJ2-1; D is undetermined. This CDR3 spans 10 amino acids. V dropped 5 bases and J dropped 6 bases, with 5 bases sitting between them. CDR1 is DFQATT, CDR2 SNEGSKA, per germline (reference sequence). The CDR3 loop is CSAPRNEQFF. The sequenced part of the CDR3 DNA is TGCAGTGCTCCGCGCAATGAG.

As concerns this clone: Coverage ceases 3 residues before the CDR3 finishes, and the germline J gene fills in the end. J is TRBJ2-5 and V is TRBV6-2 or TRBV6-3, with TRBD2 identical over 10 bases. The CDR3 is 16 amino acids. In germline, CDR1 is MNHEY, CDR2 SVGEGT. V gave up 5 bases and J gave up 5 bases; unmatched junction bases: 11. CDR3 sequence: CASSALSGGAVETQYF. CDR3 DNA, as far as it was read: TGTGCCAGCAGTGCTCTCAGCGGGGGGGCAGTGGAGACC.

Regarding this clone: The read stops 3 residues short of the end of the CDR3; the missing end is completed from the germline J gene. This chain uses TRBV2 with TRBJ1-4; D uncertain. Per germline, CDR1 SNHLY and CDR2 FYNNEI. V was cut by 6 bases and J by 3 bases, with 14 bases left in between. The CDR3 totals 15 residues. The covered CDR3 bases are TGTGCCAGCAGGCCCGATGGGCGGGCTAATGAAAAA. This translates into CASRPDGRANEK. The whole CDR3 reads CASRPDGRANEKLFF.

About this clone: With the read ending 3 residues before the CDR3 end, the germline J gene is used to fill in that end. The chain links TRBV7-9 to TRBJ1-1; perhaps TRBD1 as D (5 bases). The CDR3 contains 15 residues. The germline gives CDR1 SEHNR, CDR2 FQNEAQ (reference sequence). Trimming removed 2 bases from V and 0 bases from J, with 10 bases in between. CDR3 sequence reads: CASSLSQGMNTEAFF. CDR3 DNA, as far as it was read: TGTGCCAGCAGCTTAAGCCAGGGCATGAACACTGAA.

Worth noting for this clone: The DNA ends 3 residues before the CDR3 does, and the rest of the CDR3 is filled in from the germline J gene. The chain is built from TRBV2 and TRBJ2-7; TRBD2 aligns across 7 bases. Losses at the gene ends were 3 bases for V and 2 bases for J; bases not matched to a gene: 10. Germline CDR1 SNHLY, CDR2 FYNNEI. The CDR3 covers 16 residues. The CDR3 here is CASSEYGGSLTYEQYF. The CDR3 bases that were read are TGTGCCAGCAGTGAGTACGGCGGGAGTCTCACCTACGAG.

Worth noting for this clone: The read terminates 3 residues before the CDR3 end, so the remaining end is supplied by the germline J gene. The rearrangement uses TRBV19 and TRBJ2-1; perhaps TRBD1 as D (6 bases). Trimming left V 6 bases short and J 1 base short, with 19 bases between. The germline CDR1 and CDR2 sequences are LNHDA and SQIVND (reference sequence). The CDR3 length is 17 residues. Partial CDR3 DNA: TGTGCCAGTAGCACAACCACAGGAAGGGGGTCCTACAATGAG. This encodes CASSTTTGRGSYNE. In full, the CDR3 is CASSTTTGRGSYNEQFF. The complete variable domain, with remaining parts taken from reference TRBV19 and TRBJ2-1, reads DGGITQSPKYLFRKEGQNVTLSCEQNLNHDAMYWYRQDPGQGLRLIYYSQIVNDFQKGDIAEGYSVSREKKESFPLTVTSAQKNPTAFYLCASSTTTGRGSYNEQFFGPGTRLTVL.

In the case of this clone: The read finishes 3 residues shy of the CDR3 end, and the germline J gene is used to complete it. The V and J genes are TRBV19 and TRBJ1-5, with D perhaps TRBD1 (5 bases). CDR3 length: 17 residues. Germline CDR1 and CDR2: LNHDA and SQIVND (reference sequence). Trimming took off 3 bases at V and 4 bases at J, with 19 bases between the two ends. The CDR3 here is CASSIFPMGQSNQPQHF. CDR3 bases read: TGTGCCAGTAGTATTTTTCCTATGGGGCAGTCGAATCAGCCC. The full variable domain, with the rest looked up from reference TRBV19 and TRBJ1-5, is DGGITQSPKYLFRKEGQNVTLSCEQNLNHDAMYWYRQDPGQGLRLIYYSQIVNDFQKGDIAEGYSVSREKKESFPLTVTSAQKNPTAFYLCASSIFPMGQSNQPQHFGDGTRLSIL.

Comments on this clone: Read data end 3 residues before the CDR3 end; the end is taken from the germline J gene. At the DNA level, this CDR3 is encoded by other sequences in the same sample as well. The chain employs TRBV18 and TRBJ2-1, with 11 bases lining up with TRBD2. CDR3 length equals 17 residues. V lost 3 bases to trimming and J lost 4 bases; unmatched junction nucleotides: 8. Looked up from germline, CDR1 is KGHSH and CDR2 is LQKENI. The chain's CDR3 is CASSPLGLADLYNEQFF. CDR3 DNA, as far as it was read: TGTGCCAGCTCACCCCTGGGACTAGCGGATCTATACAATGAG.